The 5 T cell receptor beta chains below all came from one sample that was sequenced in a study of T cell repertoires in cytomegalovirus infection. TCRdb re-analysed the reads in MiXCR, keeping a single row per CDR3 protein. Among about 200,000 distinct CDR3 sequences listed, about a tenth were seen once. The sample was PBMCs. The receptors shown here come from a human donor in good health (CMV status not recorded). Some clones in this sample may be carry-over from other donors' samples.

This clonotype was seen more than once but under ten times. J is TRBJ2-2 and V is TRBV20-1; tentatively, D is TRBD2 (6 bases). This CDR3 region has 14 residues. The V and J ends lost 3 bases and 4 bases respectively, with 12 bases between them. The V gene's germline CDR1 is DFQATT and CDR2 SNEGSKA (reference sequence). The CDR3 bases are TGCAGTGCTAGCAGGACGCGGGGCACCGGGGAGCTGTTTTTT. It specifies CSASRTRGTGELFF.

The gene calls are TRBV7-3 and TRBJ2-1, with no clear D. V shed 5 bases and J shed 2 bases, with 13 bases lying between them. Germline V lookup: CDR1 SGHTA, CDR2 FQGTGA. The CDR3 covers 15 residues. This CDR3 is CASSIILGPYNEQFF. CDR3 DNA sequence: TGTGCCAGCAGCATTATTCTAGGCCCCTACAATGAGCAGTTCTTC.

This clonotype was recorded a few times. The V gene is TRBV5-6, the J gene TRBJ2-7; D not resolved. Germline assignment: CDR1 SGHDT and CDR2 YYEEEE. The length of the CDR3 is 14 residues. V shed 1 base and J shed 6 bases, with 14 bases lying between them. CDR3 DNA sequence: TGTGCCAGCAGCTTGAAATTAGCCTTAACCGAGCAGTACTTC. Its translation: CASSLKLALTEQYF. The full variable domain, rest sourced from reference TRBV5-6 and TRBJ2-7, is DAGVTQSPTHLIKTRGQQVTLRCSPKSGHDTVSWYQQALGQGPQFIFQYYEEEERQRGNFPDRFSGHQFPNYSSELNVNALLLGDSALYLCASSLKLALTEQYFGPGTRLTVT.

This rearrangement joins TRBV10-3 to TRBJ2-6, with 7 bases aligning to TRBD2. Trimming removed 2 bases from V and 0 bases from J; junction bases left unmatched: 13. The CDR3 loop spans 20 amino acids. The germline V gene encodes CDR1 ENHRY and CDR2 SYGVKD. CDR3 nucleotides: TGTGCCATCAGTGAGCCGGGAGGCAAGCGGGGTAGCTCTGGGGCCAACGTCCTGACTTTC. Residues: CAISEPGGKRGSSGANVLTF.

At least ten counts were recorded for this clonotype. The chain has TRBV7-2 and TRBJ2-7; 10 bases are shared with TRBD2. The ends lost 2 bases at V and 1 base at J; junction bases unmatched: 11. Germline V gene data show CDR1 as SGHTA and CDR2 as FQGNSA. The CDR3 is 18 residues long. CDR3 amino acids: CASSLPASGRAGSYEQYF. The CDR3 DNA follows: TGTGCCAGCAGCTTACCTGCTAGCGGGAGAGCTGGGTCCTACGAGCAGTACTTC.